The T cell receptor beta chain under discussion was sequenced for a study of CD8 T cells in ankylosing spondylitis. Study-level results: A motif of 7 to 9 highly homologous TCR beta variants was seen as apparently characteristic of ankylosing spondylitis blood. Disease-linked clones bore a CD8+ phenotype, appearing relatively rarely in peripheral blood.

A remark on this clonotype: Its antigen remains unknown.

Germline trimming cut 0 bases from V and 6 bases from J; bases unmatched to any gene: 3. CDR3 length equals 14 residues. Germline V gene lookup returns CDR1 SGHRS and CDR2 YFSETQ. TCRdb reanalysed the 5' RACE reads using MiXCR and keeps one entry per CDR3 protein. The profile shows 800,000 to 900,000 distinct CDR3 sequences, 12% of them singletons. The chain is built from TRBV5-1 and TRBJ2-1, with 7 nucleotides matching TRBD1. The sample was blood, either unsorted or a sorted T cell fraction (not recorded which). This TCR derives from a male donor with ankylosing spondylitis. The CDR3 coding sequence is TGCGCCAGCAGCTTGGGACAGGGAATCAATGAGCAGTTCTTC. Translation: CASSLGQGINEQFF.